Below, 26 T cell receptor beta chains from the same sample are listed, as sequenced in a study of T cell repertoires in cytomegalovirus infection. TCRdb independently ran MiXCR on the reads; one entry per CDR3 protein. In the table there are around 530,000 distinct CDR3 sequences, 26% of which are singletons. The sequenced material came from PBMCs. These receptors all come from a human donor in good health (CMV status not recorded). Some clones in this sample may be carry-over from other donors' samples.

This clonotype was recorded a few times. The rearrangement links TRBV7-6 to TRBJ2-1, with D possibly matching TRBD2 (6 bases). Germline V gives CDR1 SGHVS, CDR2 FNYEAQ. V was shortened by 5 bases and J by 7 bases, with 18 bases between the two germline ends. This CDR3 is 15 amino acids long. The CDR3 nucleotides are TGTGCCAGCAGCCGCGAGGGACTTCCGGGGAATGAGCAGTTCTTC. Its translation: CASSREGLPGNEQFF.

This clonotype showed up just a few times. The chain combines TRBV27 with TRBJ1-2; 7 positions agree with TRBD1. V was pared by 5 bases and J by 6 bases, with 3 bases of the junction left unmatched. Per germline, CDR1 MNHEY and CDR2 SMNVEV (reference sequence). This CDR3 comprises 12 residues. The CDR3 protein is CASSLRGHGYTF. CDR3 DNA sequence: TGTGCCAGCAGTCTAAGGGGGCATGGCTACACCTTC.

This clonotype came up a few times. The chain has TRBV20-1 and TRBJ1-2, with unresolved D. With 6 bases removed from V and 5 bases from J, the gap between germline ends came to 13 bases. The CDR3 consists of 12 residues. Germline V gene sequence: CDR1 DFQATT, CDR2 SNEGSKA (reference sequence). CDR3 nucleotides: TGCAGTGCCCAGCCCGGTGAATATGGCTACACCTTC. As protein: CSAQPGEYGYTF.

This rearrangement joins TRBV5-4 to TRBJ2-5; D is possibly TRBD1 (7 bases). Germline V gene lookup returns CDR1 SGHNT and CDR2 YYREEE (reference sequence). The CDR3 consists of 13 residues. V lost 0 bases, J lost 14 bases, and 17 bases lay in between. CDR3 in DNA: TGTGCCAGCAGCTTGGCCGGAAGGAGGGACAGCTACTTC. Protein product: CASSLAGRRDSYF. The full variable domain, rest sourced from reference TRBV5-4 and TRBJ2-5, is ETGVTQSPTHLIKTRGQQVTLRCSSQSGHNTVSWYQQALGQGPQFIFQYYREEENGRGNFPPRFSGLQFPNYSSELNVNALELDDSALYLCASSLAGRRDSYFGPGTRLLVL.

This clonotype was counted between two and nine times. The genes are TRBV6-2 or TRBV6-3 and TRBJ1-4; TRBD1 matches at 8 bases. The germline CDR1 and CDR2 sequences are MNHEY and SVGEGT. CDR3 length: 14 amino acids. V gave up 6 bases and J gave up 7 bases; unmatched junction bases: 7. CDR3 amino acids: CASRSGTGFEKLFF. The CDR3 DNA is TGTGCCAGCAGATCCGGGACAGGATTTGAAAAACTGTTTTTT.

V is TRBV6-5 and J is TRBJ2-2; 9 bases agree with TRBD2. The CDR3 totals 18 residues. CDR1 is MNHEY, CDR2 SVGAGI, per germline. V lost 0 bases, J lost 4 bases, and 9 bases stayed unmatched. CDR3 protein: CASSYSEIAGVGTGELFF. The CDR3 region has the DNA TGTGCCAGCAGTTACTCAGAAATAGCGGGAGTAGGCACCGGGGAGCTGTTTTTT.

The rearrangement uses TRBV19 and TRBJ1-1, with unresolved D. Germline loops: CDR1 LNHDA, CDR2 SQIVND (reference sequence). The CDR3 has 13 amino acids. Trimming shortened V by 1 base and J by 1 base, and 4 bases separated the two germline ends. The CDR3 nucleotides are TGTGCCAGTAGTATAGCCCAGAACACTGAAGCTTTCTTT. Amino acids: CASSIAQNTEAFF.

In its sample, this clonotype was seen once. This chain connects TRBV20-1 to TRBJ1-5; D unclear. V lost 0 bases and J 4 bases, leaving 16 bases between the germline ends. The CDR3 is 16 amino acids. Germline V gene data show CDR1 as DFQATT and CDR2 as SNEGSKA (reference sequence). CDR3 sequence (DNA): TGCAGTGCTAGAGATAGGGCAGACCTAAGGAATCAGCCCCAGCATTTT. Translation: CSARDRADLRNQPQHF.

The rearrangement uses TRBV4-1 and TRBJ2-1; a possible D gene is TRBD1 (5 bases). The V end lost 0 bases, the J end lost 5 bases, and 11 bases lay between the germline ends. Germline CDR1 is MGHRA and CDR2 is YSYEKL. This CDR3 is 15 amino acids long. The CDR3 here is CASSQDYGQNNEQFF. CDR3 coding DNA: TGCGCCAGCAGCCAAGATTACGGACAAAACAATGAGCAGTTCTTC.

This clonotype was counted a few times. This sequence joins TRBV12-3 or TRBV12-4 and TRBJ1-3; D not certain. This CDR3 contains 12 residues. With 4 bases removed from V and 7 bases from J, the gap between germline ends came to 8 bases. The CDR3 region is CASSSQWNTIYF. The CDR3 DNA reads TGTGCCAGCAGTTCACAATGGAACACCATATATTTT.

This clonotype was detected only a few times. The chain recombines TRBV5-3 with TRBJ2-5; the D is unclear. TRBV5-3 is an open reading frame, and its role is uncertain. Trimming cost V 8 bases and J 3 bases, with 17 bases left between them. CDR3 size: 14 residues. CDR3 nucleotides: TGTGCCAGCAGCCGACCTAGAGGAGAAGAGACCCAGTACTTC. Its translation is CASSRPRGEETQYF.

This clonotype was counted many times. J is TRBJ1-2 and V is TRBV7-8; no reliable D call. The CDR3 runs 15 residues. The ends were cut back, 4 bases at V and 0 bases at J, with 12 bases in the middle. CDR1 is SGHVS and CDR2 is FQNEAQ in the germline V gene. The CDR3 sequence is CASSSIPTPNYGYTF. CDR3 coding DNA: TGTGCCAGCAGCTCCATACCGACGCCTAACTATGGCTACACCTTC.

The chain uses TRBV7-2 and TRBJ2-7; TRBD2 matches at 8 bases. This CDR3 has 16 amino acids. Germline assignment: CDR1 SGHTA and CDR2 FQGNSA. V dropped 6 bases and J dropped 0; count of bases not matched to a gene: 10. In DNA form, the CDR3 reads TGTGCCAGCAGTAATCGGGGGGGAGGACCCTCCTACGAGCAGTACGTC. Encoded protein: CASSNRGGGPSYEQYV.

CDR3 protein: CASSPTGGGNSPLHF. The CDR3 DNA is TGTGCCAGCTCACCTACAGGGGGCGGTAATTCACCCCTCCACTTT. The chain couples TRBV18 to TRBJ1-6; 9 nucleotides agree with TRBD1. The J segment lost 6 bases and the V segment lost 3 bases, leaving 3 bases of the junction unmatched. The germline CDR1 and CDR2 sequences are KGHSH and LQKENI. This CDR3 comprises 15 residues.

The chain is built from TRBV29-1 and TRBJ2-1; a weak D match, TRBD2 (6 bases). This CDR3 contains 12 residues. CDR1 and CDR2 (germline): SQVTM, ANQGSEA. Trimming took off 8 bases at V and 11 bases at J, with 19 bases between the two ends. DNA for the CDR3: TGCAGCTCCTACGGGGGTTCGGGTCAGCAGTTCTTC. Its translation is CSSYGGSGQQFF.

This clonotype was counted ten times or more. The chain links TRBV19 to TRBJ2-6, with D maybe TRBD1 (6 bases). The CDR3 runs 16 residues. Trimming cost V 11 bases and J 2 bases, with 19 bases left between them. CDR1 and CDR2 from the germline V gene are LNHDA and SQIVND (reference sequence). The CDR3 spells CARTGTHETGANVLTF. CDR3 nucleotide sequence: TGTGCCCGGACCGGGACACACGAAACTGGGGCCAACGTCCTGACTTTC. Combining the CDR3 with reference TRBV19 and TRBJ2-6 gives the whole variable domain DGGITQSPKYLFRKEGQNVTLSCEQNLNHDAMYWYRQDPGQGLRLIYYSQIVNDFQKGDIAEGYSVSREKKESFPLTVTSAQKNPTAFYLCARTGTHETGANVLTFGAGSRLTVL.

This clonotype occurred many times. This chain links TRBV7-2 with TRBJ2-1; 9 nucleotides agree with TRBD1. Trimming cost V 4 bases and J 6 bases; bases outside gene matches: 4. The germline V gene encodes CDR1 SGHTA and CDR2 FQGNSA. The CDR3 length is 14 residues. CDR3 sequence reads: CASSSKTGGNEQFF. DNA of the CDR3: TGTGCCAGCAGCTCCAAGACAGGGGGCAATGAGCAGTTCTTC.

CDR3 protein: CASRYGPGGLNEQFF. In DNA, the CDR3 is TGCGCCAGCAGATACGGACCAGGGGGCCTCAATGAGCAGTTCTTC. The chain is built from TRBV5-1 and TRBJ2-1; 8 bases line up with TRBD1. The CDR3 runs 15 residues. J lost 6 bases, V lost 5 bases, and 10 bases had no gene match. CDR1 SGHRS and CDR2 YFSETQ come from the germline V gene.

In its sample, this clonotype was seen many times. The chain employs TRBV7-6 and TRBJ1-4; possible D gene TRBD1, 5 bases. The V and J ends lost 6 bases and 4 bases respectively, with 9 bases between them. Germline loops: CDR1 SGHVS, CDR2 FNYEAQ. The CDR3 loop spans 13 amino acids. Here the CDR3 reads CASRLTDNEKLFF. The CDR3 DNA follows: TGTGCCAGCAGACTGACAGATAATGAAAAACTGTTTTTT. The full variable domain, its missing parts supplied by reference TRBV7-6 and TRBJ1-4, is GAGVSQSPRYKVTKRGQDVALRCDPISGHVSLYWYRQALGQGPEFLTYFNYEAQQDKSGLPNDRFSAERPEGSISTLTIQRTEQRDSAMYRCASRLTDNEKLFFGSGTQLSVL.

The V gene is TRBV15, the J gene TRBJ2-3, with TRBD2 matching 10 bases. The junction had 12 bases not matched to a gene; V was cut back by 3 bases and J by 6 bases. In germline, CDR1 is LNHNV, CDR2 YYDKDF (reference sequence). CDR3 size: 17 residues. The chain's CDR3 is CATSRNLAGGQGDTQYF. DNA for the CDR3: TGTGCCACCAGCAGGAATTTAGCGGGAGGACAAGGGGATACGCAGTATTTT.

Many counts were recorded for this clonotype. This chain links TRBV28 with TRBJ2-1; D remains unclear. V lost 6 bases, J lost 4 bases, and 10 bases lay in between. Germline-derived CDR1 and CDR2 are MDHEN and SYDVKM. The CDR3 runs 13 residues. DNA of the CDR3: TGTGCCAGCAGCTTAAGCCAATACAATGAGCAGTTCTTC. Translating it yields CASSLSQYNEQFF.

The rearrangement uses TRBV5-1 and TRBJ2-1; D might be TRBD2 (5 bases). Trimming stripped 6 bases from V and 8 bases from J, with 12 bases between. CDR1 and CDR2 from the germline V gene are SGHRS and YFSETQ. This CDR3 region has 12 residues. The CDR3 DNA reads TGCGCCAGCAAACTAGACCCGCATGAGCAGTTCTTC. It translates to CASKLDPHEQFF. The complete variable domain, with remaining parts taken from reference TRBV5-1 and TRBJ2-1, reads KAGVTQTPRYLIKTRGQQVTLSCSPISGHRSVSWYQQTPGQGLQFLFEYFSETQRNKGNFPGRFSGRQFSNSRSEMNVSTLELGDSALYLCASKLDPHEQFFGPGTRLTVL.

The gene calls are TRBV27 and TRBJ2-7, with D possibly matching TRBD1 (5 bases). This CDR3 contains 16 residues. Germline CDR1 and CDR2: MNHEY and SMNVEV (reference sequence). V gave up 5 bases and J gave up 1 base, with 18 bases separating them. CDR3 sequence: CASSPTPGIESYEQYV. CDR3 nucleotides: TGTGCCAGCAGTCCAACACCAGGGATAGAGTCCTACGAGCAGTACGTC.

The sample holds a few counts of this clonotype. The CDR3 nucleotides are TGTGCCAGTAGGACCACCGGGACAGGGGCCACTGAAGCTTTCTTT. It codes for CASRTTGTGATEAFF. The chain combines TRBV19 with TRBJ1-1; 10 bases map to TRBD1. The V gene's germline CDR1 is LNHDA and CDR2 SQIVND (reference sequence). There are 15 residues in the CDR3. J was trimmed by 4 bases and V by 6 bases; bases with no gene match: 8.

In its sample, this clonotype was seen a few times. V gene TRBV4-3 combines with J gene TRBJ2-7; 7 bases agree with TRBD1. CDR3 size: 15 residues. Trimming took 0 bases from V and 2 from J; bases not matched to a gene: 4. Germline values: CDR1 LGHNA, CDR2 YSLEER. The CDR3 sequence is CASSQESRGTYEQYF. For the CDR3, the DNA is TGCGCCAGCAGCCAAGAAAGCAGGGGGACCTACGAGCAGTACTTC.

The chain employs TRBV19 and TRBJ1-3, with D perhaps matching TRBD1 (5 bases). The CDR3 contains 15 residues. Germline CDR1 is LNHDA and CDR2 is SQIVND (reference sequence). V was shortened by 3 bases and J by 5 bases, with 14 bases between the two germline ends. CDR3 sequence (DNA): TGTGCCAGTAGTATGGGGTCAATGGGACGAAACACCATATATTTT. As protein: CASSMGSMGRNTIYF.